This T cell receptor (beta chain) was sequenced for a study of T cell repertoires in aging, cancer and after chemotherapy. By frequency in the sample, this clonotype is large. Its antigen is not known. Findings and caveats of the study: Thymic emigration or peripheral T cell expansion may be impaired by lymphoid organ infiltration in hematological cancer. In healthy donors, age-related TCR diversity loss mainly reflected lost richness.

Multiplex touch-down PCR with TRB-A/B primers amplified rearranged V-D-J TRB sequences. TCRdb used MiXCR to reprocess the multiplex PCR reads, holding one entry per CDR3 protein. Of some 2,400 distinct CDR3 sequences listed, approximately 55% are singletons. The CDR3 has 11 residues. Germline V gives CDR1 SQVTM, CDR2 ANQGSEA. Trimming took off 6 bases at V and 7 bases at J, with 12 bases between the two ends. Peripheral blood genomic DNA, not sorted cells or RNA, was the template. The sequencing sample was made of blood. The TCR comes from a human donor with a blood cancer. The chain is built from TRBV29-1 and TRBJ1-2; D ambiguous. In DNA form, the CDR3 reads TGCAGCGTCTACTCAGGTTCTGGCTACACCTTC. Protein sequence: CSVYSGSGYTF.